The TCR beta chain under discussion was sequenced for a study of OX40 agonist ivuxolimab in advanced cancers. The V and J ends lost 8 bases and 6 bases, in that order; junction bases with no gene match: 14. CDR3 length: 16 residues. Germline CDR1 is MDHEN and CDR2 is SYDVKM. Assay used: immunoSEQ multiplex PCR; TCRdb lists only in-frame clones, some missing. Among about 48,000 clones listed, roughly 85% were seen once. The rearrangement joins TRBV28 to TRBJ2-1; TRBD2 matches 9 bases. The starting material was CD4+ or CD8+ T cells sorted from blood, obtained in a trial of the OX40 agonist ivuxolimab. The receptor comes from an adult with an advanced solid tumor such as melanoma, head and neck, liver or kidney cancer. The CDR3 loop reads CASLSFGPSGINEQFF. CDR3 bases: TGTGCCAGCCTCTCTTTTGGGCCTAGCGGGATCAATGAGCAGTTCTTC.